What follows are 30 T cell receptor beta chains derived from one specimen sequenced in a study of blood T cells in healthy people across ages. Primers used in a second PCR of roughly 6 to 11 cycles were a sample-barcoded 5' primer and a J-beta primer mix. A single record per CDR3 protein comes from TCRdb applying MiXCR to the 5' RACE reads. The sample lists hundreds of thousands of distinct CDR3 sequences; about 53% were seen once. Sequenced input: blood. Receptors originate from a man between 60 and 70 years old in good health.

This clonotype turned up a few times. The V call is TRBV13, the J call TRBJ2-5; D may correspond to TRBD1 or TRBD2 (5 bases each). Germline V CDR1 and CDR2: PRHDT, FYEKMQ (reference sequence). V lost 2 bases, J lost 10 bases, and 8 bases lay in between. The length of the CDR3 is 11 residues. This CDR3 is CASSLRGVQYF. CDR3 DNA sequence: TGTGCCAGCAGCTTAAGAGGGGTCCAGTACTTC.

To note about this clonotype: An end of the junction does not agree with germline; a read error may underlie this. This rearrangement joins TRBV7-9 to TRBJ1-2; perhaps TRBD1 as D (6 bases). The CDR3 totals 13 residues. Germline-derived CDR1 and CDR2 are SEHNR and FQNEAQ (reference sequence). CDR3 nucleotides: TGTGCCCGCAGCGAGGACAGCTTCTATGGCTACACCTTC. Protein sequence: CARSEDSFYGYTF.

The gene calls are TRBV29-1 and TRBJ2-3; D possibly corresponds to TRBD2 (6 bases). The CDR3 runs 14 residues. The ends were cut back, 5 bases at V and 0 bases at J, with 12 bases in the middle. CDR1 SQVTM and CDR2 ANQGSEA come from the germline V gene. The CDR3, as DNA: TGCAGCGTTCCTTTCCGGGGGAGCACAGATACGCAGTATTTT. Translating it yields CSVPFRGSTDTQYF.

This clonotype showed up just a few times. This sequence joins TRBV20-1 and TRBJ2-4, with a weak D call TRBD1 (5 bases). The J call may be faulty, since TRBJ2-7 better matches the DNA end. This CDR3 region has 12 residues. In germline, CDR1 is DFQATT, CDR2 SNEGSKA (reference sequence). CDR3 nucleotide sequence: TGCAGTGCTAAGGGGTTGGGCAGCGAGCAGTACTTC. Residues: CSAKGLGSEQYF.

V usage is TRBV11-2 and J usage is TRBJ1-2, with 7 nucleotides matching TRBD1. The junction had 10 bases not matched to a gene; V was cut back by 5 bases and J by 7 bases. This CDR3 region has 14 residues. Germline lookup yields CDR1 SGHAT and CDR2 FQNNGV. The DNA for the CDR3 is TGTGCCAGCAGCCCCCACCACAGGGGCGGTGGCTACACCTTC. Its translation is CASSPHHRGGGYTF.

This clonotype was recorded a few times. The rearrangement uses TRBV28 and TRBJ1-2, with D possibly matching TRBD1 (5 bases). Per the germline V gene, CDR1 is MDHEN and CDR2 is SYDVKM. CDR3 length: 14 residues. Trimming removed 7 bases from V and 4 bases from J, with 16 bases in between. Here the CDR3 DNA reads TGTGCCAGCACCCTGGGGCAGCTTACCTATGGCTACACCTTC. Protein: CASTLGQLTYGYTF.

The chain is built from TRBV29-1 and TRBJ2-1, with no clear D. V was trimmed by 0 bases and J by 0 bases, leaving 9 bases between them. The germline CDR1 and CDR2 sequences are SQVTM and ANQGSEA. The CDR3 length is 15 residues. For the CDR3, the DNA is TGCAGCGTTGAAGATGGCAAGAGCTCCTACAATGAGCAGTTCTTC. Its protein is CSVEDGKSSYNEQFF.

This clonotype appeared a few times. V is TRBV7-9 and J is TRBJ2-3; no clear D gene. Germline V CDR1 and CDR2: SEHNR, FQNEAQ (reference sequence). The V gene lost 2 bases and the J gene lost 9 bases, with 9 bases spanning the gap. This CDR3 contains 12 residues. The CDR3 DNA sequence: TGTGCCAGCAGCTTATCAGCAAACACGCAGTATTTT. This sequence encodes CASSLSANTQYF.

J is TRBJ2-7 and V is TRBV21-1; the D segment call TRBD1 is taken from the table without a DNA check. TRBV21-1 is recorded as a pseudogene. The CDR3 spans 15 residues. The CDR3 loop reads CASSIRQGQSYEQYF. DNA for the CDR3: TGTGCCAGCAGCATAAGACAGGGACAGTCCTACGAGCAGTACTTC.

The V and J genes are TRBV20-1 and TRBJ2-2, with TRBD1 matching 7 bases. The germline gives CDR1 DFQATT, CDR2 SNEGSKA (reference sequence). The CDR3 is 14 residues long. Trimming cost V 3 bases and J 6 bases; bases outside gene matches: 7. The CDR3 loop reads CSARSGGTPGELFF. The DNA for the CDR3 is TGCAGTGCTAGGTCAGGGGGTACGCCCGGGGAGCTGTTTTTT.

A few counts support this clonotype. The chain employs TRBV20-1 and TRBJ2-5, with a tentative D call TRBD1 (6 bases). Trimming took 6 bases from V and 5 from J, leaving 16 bases between them. Per the germline V gene, CDR1 is DFQATT and CDR2 is SNEGSKA (reference sequence). The CDR3 runs 13 residues. As DNA, the CDR3 is TGCAGTGCCCAGAACGGACAGCGGGAGACCCAGTACTTC. This sequence encodes CSAQNGQRETQYF.

The V call is TRBV7-9, the J call TRBJ1-4; 7 bases line up with TRBD1. After removal of 4 bases from V and 7 bases from J, the junction contained 9 bases not matched to a gene. The V gene's germline CDR1 is SEHNR and CDR2 FQNEAQ (reference sequence). This CDR3 contains 15 residues. The CDR3 bases are TGTGCCAGCAGCTACGGACAGGAACACAGTGAAAAACTGTTTTTT. Its translation: CASSYGQEHSEKLFF.

There are many counts of this clonotype. The gene calls are TRBV6-1 and TRBJ2-6; 9 nucleotides align to TRBD1. There are 17 residues in the CDR3. Per germline, CDR1 MNHNS and CDR2 SASEGT. The junction had 9 bases not matched to a gene; V was cut back by 7 bases and J by 2 bases. CDR3 region: CASIPTGGFPGANVLTF. DNA for the CDR3: TGTGCCAGCATCCCGACAGGGGGTTTCCCTGGGGCCAACGTCCTGACTTTC.

The genes are TRBV7-9 and TRBJ2-7; D perhaps matches TRBD2 (6 bases). Germline V gene lookup returns CDR1 SEHNR and CDR2 FQNEAQ (reference sequence). V was pared by 7 bases and J by 7 bases, with 23 bases between. The CDR3 is 15 amino acids. DNA of the CDR3: TGTGCCAGCACCGAGGCCGGGAGACCCTACAATGAGCAGTACTTC. It translates to CASTEAGRPYNEQYF.

This clonotype appeared a few times. The J gene is TRBJ1-5, the V gene TRBV20-1; D is unresolved. Trimming removed 1 base from V and 4 bases from J, with 8 bases in between. CDR1 and CDR2 (germline): DFQATT, SNEGSKA (reference sequence). The CDR3 length is 13 residues. CDR3: CSARVRVNQPQHF. DNA for the CDR3: TGCAGTGCTAGAGTCCGGGTAAATCAGCCCCAGCATTTT.

The rearrangement joins TRBV20-1 to TRBJ2-5; D gene unclear. The germline gives CDR1 DFQATT, CDR2 SNEGSKA (reference sequence). The CDR3 is 15 amino acids. V was shortened by 4 bases and J by 0 bases, with 15 bases between the two germline ends. CDR3 bases: TGCAGTGCTAAAGGGTTCGCCCCCCACCAAGAGACCCAGTACTTC. Protein product: CSAKGFAPHQETQYF.

This chain connects TRBV11-2 to TRBJ1-5; TRBD1 aligns across 9 bases. V was clipped by 5 bases and J by 7 bases; unmatched bases: 12. CDR3 length: 16 residues. CDR1 SGHAT and CDR2 FQNNGV come from the germline V gene. For the CDR3, the DNA is TGTGCCAGCAGCCCCAGGGGCGACAGGGGGGGGCAGCCCCAGCATTTT. This translates into CASSPRGDRGGQPQHF.

This clonotype came up once. In nucleotides, the CDR3 is TGTGCCAGCAGCTTAGCCCGACTAGCGGGGGAAGAGACCCAGTACTTC. Translating it yields CASSLARLAGEETQYF. V usage is TRBV11-2 and J usage is TRBJ2-5, with 12 nucleotides matching TRBD2. V dropped 1 base and J dropped 3; count of bases not matched to a gene: 3. Germline assignment: CDR1 SGHAT and CDR2 FQNNGV. The CDR3 extends over 16 amino acids.

The chain recombines TRBV12-3 or TRBV12-4 with TRBJ1-5; the D gene is possibly TRBD1 (6 bases). V dropped 6 bases and J dropped 5 bases, with 14 bases sitting between them. The CDR3 runs to 14 residues. DNA for the CDR3: TGTGCCAGCAGCCCTACAGGGTCTGATCAGCCCCAGCATTTT. Amino acids: CASSPTGSDQPQHF.

The rearrangement uses TRBV3-1 and TRBJ1-1; tentative D call: TRBD1 (5 bases). This CDR3 is 15 amino acids long. The V gene's germline CDR1 is LGHDT and CDR2 YNNKEL (reference sequence). The germline V and J ends were trimmed by 4 bases and 2 bases, with 14 bases remaining between them. CDR3 in amino acids: CASSPVTDYNTEAFF. In nucleotides, the CDR3 is TGTGCCAGCAGCCCTGTGACAGACTATAACACTGAAGCTTTCTTT. The entire variable domain, with the rest obtained from reference TRBV3-1 and TRBJ1-1, is as follows: DTAVSQTPKYLVTQMGNDKSIKCEQNLGHDTMYWYKQDSKKFLKIMFSYNNKELIINETVPNRFSPKSPDKAHLNLHINSLELGDSAVYFCASSPVTDYNTEAFFGQGTRLTVV.

The V gene is TRBV29-1, the J gene TRBJ2-2; no definite D call. Germline CDR1 is SQVTM and CDR2 is ANQGSEA. With 6 bases removed from V and 6 bases from J, the gap between germline ends came to 11 bases. This CDR3 spans 12 amino acids. The CDR3 protein is CSVAVLAGELFF. As DNA, the CDR3 is TGCAGCGTCGCGGTACTGGCCGGGGAGCTGTTTTTT.

This clonotype was picked up one time. The V gene is TRBV20-1, the J gene TRBJ1-1; TRBD1 matches at 7 bases. V dropped 6 bases and J dropped 8; count of bases not matched to a gene: 6. Germline CDR1 reads DFQATT; CDR2 reads SNEGSKA (reference sequence). This CDR3 is built from 11 residues. The CDR3 loop reads CSAWDRPEAFF. The CDR3 nucleotides are TGCAGTGCCTGGGACAGACCAGAAGCTTTCTTT.

This clonotype was seen only a few times. The chain combines TRBV20-1 with TRBJ2-7; 10 nucleotides match TRBD1. The CDR3 runs 14 residues. V lost 0 bases and J lost 4; bases outside the gene matches: 3. Germline assignment: CDR1 DFQATT and CDR2 SNEGSKA (reference sequence). In DNA form, the CDR3 reads TGCAGTGCTAGAGATGACAGGGGGCGGTACGAGCAGTACTTC. It specifies CSARDDRGRYEQYF.

The chain joins TRBV6-1 to TRBJ2-5; D is possibly TRBD1 (5 bases). Trimming took 1 base from V and 2 from J, leaving 11 bases between them. Germline assignment: CDR1 MNHNS and CDR2 SASEGT. CDR3 length: 15 amino acids. CDR3 in amino acids: CASSEGRQGQETQYF. As DNA, the CDR3 is TGTGCCAGCAGTGAAGGTCGGCAGGGACAAGAGACCCAGTACTTC.

The chain carries TRBV12-3 or TRBV12-4 and TRBJ1-2; D not certain. CDR3 length equals 15 residues. The ends were cut back, 8 bases at V and 8 bases at J, with 24 bases in the middle. CDR3 sequence: CASAGDRASGGGYTF. CDR3 DNA sequence: TGTGCCAGCGCCGGAGACCGGGCCTCCGGCGGAGGCTACACCTTC.

This clonotype was picked up a small number of times. The rearrangement joins TRBV20-1 to TRBJ2-7, with a possible D match to TRBD2 (5 bases). V was cut by 0 bases and J by 2 bases, with 11 bases left in between. The CDR3 spans 14 residues. Germline V gives CDR1 DFQATT, CDR2 SNEGSKA (reference sequence). The CDR3 is CSARDAGRTYEQYF. CDR3 nucleotide sequence: TGCAGTGCTAGAGACGCGGGCAGAACCTACGAGCAGTACTTC.

The table lists this clonotype with a few counts. V gene TRBV9 combines with J gene TRBJ2-1; 8 bases are shared with TRBD1. The CDR3 consists of 15 residues. The germline gives CDR1 SGDLS, CDR2 YYNGEE. V was clipped by 0 bases and J by 6 bases; unmatched bases: 5. Written as DNA, the CDR3 is TGTGCCAGCAGCGTAGGGTCCAGGGGGCCCAATGAGCAGTTCTTC. Its translation: CASSVGSRGPNEQFF. The whole variable domain, remainder taken from reference TRBV9 and TRBJ2-1, is DSGVTQTPKHLITATGQRVTLRCSPRSGDLSVYWYQQSLDQGLQFLIQYYNGEERAKGNILERFSAQQFPDLHSELNLSSLELGDSALYFCASSVGSRGPNEQFFGPGTRLTVL.

J is TRBJ1-2 and V is TRBV29-1, with 7 nucleotides matching TRBD1. The V gene's germline CDR1 is SQVTM and CDR2 ANQGSEA. This CDR3 spans 13 amino acids. The V and J ends lost 4 bases and 7 bases, in that order; junction bases with no gene match: 9. The DNA for the CDR3 is TGCAGCGTTGGAACCGACAGGGAGGCTGGCTACACCTTC. Its translation is CSVGTDREAGYTF. The entire variable domain, with the rest obtained from reference TRBV29-1 and TRBJ1-2, is as follows: SAVISQKPSRDICQRGTSLTIQCQVDSQVTMMFWYRQQPGQSLTLIATANQGSEATYESGFVIDKFPISRPNLTFSTLTVSNMSPEDSSIYLCSVGTDREAGYTFGSGTRLTVV.

This chain connects TRBV5-1 to TRBJ2-6, with D unclear. The CDR3 sequence is 20 residues long. Trimming took off 0 bases at V and 0 bases at J, with 19 bases between the two ends. Germline V lookup: CDR1 SGHRS, CDR2 YFSETQ. In DNA, the CDR3 is TGCGCCAGCAGCTTGGCCTTGAACAGAGGCCCTTTCTCTGGGGCCAACGTCCTGACTTTC. Translation: CASSLALNRGPFSGANVLTF.

This clonotype was seen ten or more times. This sequence joins TRBV7-2 and TRBJ2-1, with TRBD2 matching 8 bases. Germline-derived CDR1 and CDR2 are SGHTA and FQGNSA. V trimming: 1 base; J trimming: 5 bases; junction bases outside the gene matches: 10. CDR3 length: 17 amino acids. CDR3 in DNA: TGTGCCAGCAGCTTAGGGTTTGATGGAGCGGGGGACAATGAGCAGTTCTTC. It is translated as CASSLGFDGAGDNEQFF.